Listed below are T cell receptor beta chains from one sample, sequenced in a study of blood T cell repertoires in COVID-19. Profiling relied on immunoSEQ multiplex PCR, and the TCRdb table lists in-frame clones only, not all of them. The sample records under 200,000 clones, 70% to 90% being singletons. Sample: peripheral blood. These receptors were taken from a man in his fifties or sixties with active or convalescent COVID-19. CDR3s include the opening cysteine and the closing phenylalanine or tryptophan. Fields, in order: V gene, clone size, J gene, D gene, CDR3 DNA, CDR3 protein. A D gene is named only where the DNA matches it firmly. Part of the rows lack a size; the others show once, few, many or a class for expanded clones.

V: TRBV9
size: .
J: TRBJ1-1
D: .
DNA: TGTGCCAGCAGGTCCGGGAACACTGAAGCTTTCTTT
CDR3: CASRSGNTEAFF

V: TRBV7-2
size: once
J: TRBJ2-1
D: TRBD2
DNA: TGTGCCAGCAGCTCTCCGGGACTAGCGGGAGGGTACGCCTACAATGAGCAGTTCTTC
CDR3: CASSSPGLAGGYAYNEQFF

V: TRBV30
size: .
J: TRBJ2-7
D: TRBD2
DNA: TGTGCCTGGAGTCCGTCTCTAGCGGGAGGTTACGAGCAGTACTTC
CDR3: CAWSPSLAGGYEQYF

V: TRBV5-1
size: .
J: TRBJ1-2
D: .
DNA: TGCGCCAGCAGCTCCAGGGTTGGGCACACCTATGGCTACACCTTC
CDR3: CASSSRVGHTYGYTF

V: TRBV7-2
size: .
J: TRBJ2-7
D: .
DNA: TGTGCCAGCAGCTCCAGGGTCGCCTACGAGCAGTACTTC
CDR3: CASSSRVAYEQYF

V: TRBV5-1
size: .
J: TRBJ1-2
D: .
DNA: TGCGCCAGCAGCTTGGATTCAGGCGCTAACTATGGCTACACCTTC
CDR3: CASSLDSGANYGYTF

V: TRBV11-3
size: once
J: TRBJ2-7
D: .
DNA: TGTGCCAGTTACTCCGGAGGGAAGAGCGAGCAGTACTTC
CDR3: CASYSGGKSEQYF

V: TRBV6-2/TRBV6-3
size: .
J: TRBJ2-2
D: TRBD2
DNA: TGTGCCAGCAGTGTAAGCGGGAGGGTCGGGGAGCTGTTTTTT
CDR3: CASSVSGRVGELFF

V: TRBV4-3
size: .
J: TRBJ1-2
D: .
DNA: TGCGCCAGCAGCCAAGACGCAGGGGCTGGAGGCTACACCTTC
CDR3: CASSQDAGAGGYTF

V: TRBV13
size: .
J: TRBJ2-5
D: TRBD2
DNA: TGTGCCAGCAGCGCGGGACTAGCGGGGGGGTTCCAAGAGACCCAGTACTTC
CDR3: CASSAGLAGGFQETQYF

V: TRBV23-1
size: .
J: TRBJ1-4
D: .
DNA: TGCGCCAGCAGTCAAGGGAGTCCAACTAATGAAAAACTGTTTTTT
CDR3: CASSQGSPTNEKLFF

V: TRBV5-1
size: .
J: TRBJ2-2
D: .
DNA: TGCGCCAGCAGCTTGGGAAGGCTAGCGTCGGACTGGGAGCTGTTTTTT
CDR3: CASSLGRLASDWELFF

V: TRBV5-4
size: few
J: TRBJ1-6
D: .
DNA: TGTGCCAGCAGCTTGCGAGTAGAGGGGGAGAATTCACCCCTCCACTTT
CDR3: CASSLRVEGENSPLHF

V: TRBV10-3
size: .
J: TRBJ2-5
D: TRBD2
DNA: TGTGCCATCAGTGAGTCGACTCGGGCTAGCGGGAATAGTGAGACCCAGTACTTC
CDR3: CAISESTRASGNSETQYF

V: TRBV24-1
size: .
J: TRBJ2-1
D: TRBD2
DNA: TGTGCCACCAGTGTGTCAGGGACTATCGATGAGCAGTTCTTC
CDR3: CATSVSGTIDEQFF

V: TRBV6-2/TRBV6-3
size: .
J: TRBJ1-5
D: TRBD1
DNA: TGTGCCAGCAGTTTCACGCTCCTCCGGGACAGGGGCTATAGCAATCAGCCCCAGCATTTT
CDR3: CASSFTLLRDRGYSNQPQHF

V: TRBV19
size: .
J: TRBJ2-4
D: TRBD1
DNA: TGTGCCAGTAGCGACAGGGGGCTAGCCAAAAACATTCAGTACTTC
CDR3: CASSDRGLAKNIQYF

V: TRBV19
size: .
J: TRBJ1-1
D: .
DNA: TGTGCCAGTAGGTCTGGCCCGAACACTGAAGCTTTCTTT
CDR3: CASRSGPNTEAFF

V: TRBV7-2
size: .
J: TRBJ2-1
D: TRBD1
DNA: TGTGCCAGCAGCGAGGGACAGAAACCTAGGGAGCAGTTCTTC
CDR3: CASSEGQKPREQFF

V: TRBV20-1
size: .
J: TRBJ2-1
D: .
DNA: TGCAGTGCTAGGCGCGACAATGAGCAGTTCTTC
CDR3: CSARRDNEQFF

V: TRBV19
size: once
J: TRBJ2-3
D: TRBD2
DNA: TGTGCCAGTAGTGCTAGCGGGAGACGAGATACGCAGTATTTT
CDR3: CASSASGRRDTQYF

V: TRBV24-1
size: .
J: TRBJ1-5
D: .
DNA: TGTGCCACCAGTGACGACAGAGATCAGCCCCAGCATTTT
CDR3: CATSDDRDQPQHF

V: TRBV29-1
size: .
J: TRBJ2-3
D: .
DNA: TGCAGCGTTGGGGTGATGCGGGATCCCACAGATACGCAGTATTTT
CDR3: CSVGVMRDPTDTQYF

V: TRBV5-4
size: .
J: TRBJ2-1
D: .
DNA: TGTGCCAGCAGCTTGGTTAGTAATGAGCAGTTCTTC
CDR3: CASSLVSNEQFF

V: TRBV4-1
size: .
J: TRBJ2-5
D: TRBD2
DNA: TGCGCCAGCAGCCAATTAGCGGGGGGGCATTTTGAGACCCAGTACTTC
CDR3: CASSQLAGGHFETQYF

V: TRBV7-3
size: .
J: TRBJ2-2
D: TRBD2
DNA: TGTGCCAGCAGCTTCTCCAGCGGGGGCCCCACCGGGGAGCTGTTTTTT
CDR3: CASSFSSGGPTGELFF

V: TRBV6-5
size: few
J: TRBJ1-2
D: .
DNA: TGTGCCAGCAGTTCCCCTAGGGGCTACACCTTC
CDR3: CASSSPRGYTF

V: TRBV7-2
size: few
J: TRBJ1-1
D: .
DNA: TGTGCCAGCAGCGTTAGGAGGCAATCTGAAGCTTTCTTT
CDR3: CASSVRRQSEAFF

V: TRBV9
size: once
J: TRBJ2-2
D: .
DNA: TGTGCCAGCAGGATAGCGCCGAACACCGGGGAGCTGTTTTTT
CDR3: CASRIAPNTGELFF

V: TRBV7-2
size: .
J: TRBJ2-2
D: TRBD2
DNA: TGTGCCAGCAGCTTAGGCCGGGTAGCGGGACTCACCGGGGAGCTGTTTTTT
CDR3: CASSLGRVAGLTGELFF

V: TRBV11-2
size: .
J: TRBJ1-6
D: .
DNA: TGTGCCAGCAGCTTAGCAGGGGATCCCTATAATTCACCCCTCCACTTT
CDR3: CASSLAGDPYNSPLHF

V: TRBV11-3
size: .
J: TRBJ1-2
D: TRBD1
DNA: TGTGCCAGCAGCTTAGCCGGCCAGGGGGCCTATGGCTACACCTTC
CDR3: CASSLAGQGAYGYTF

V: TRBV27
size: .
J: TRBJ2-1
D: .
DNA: TGTGCCAGCAATAGGGGACTATCGCCGTCGACAGGCGATGAGCAGTTCTTC
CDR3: CASNRGLSPSTGDEQFF

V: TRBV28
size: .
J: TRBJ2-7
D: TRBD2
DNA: TGTGCCAGCAGTTTCGGCGGGAGACGATACGAGCAGTACTTC
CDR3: CASSFGGRRYEQYF

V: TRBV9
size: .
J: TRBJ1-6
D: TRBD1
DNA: TGTGCCAGCAGCCTGGGGATGACAGGGGGCGAGTCACCCCTCCACTTT
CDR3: CASSLGMTGGESPLHF

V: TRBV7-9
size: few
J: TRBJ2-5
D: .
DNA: TGTGCCAGCAGCTTATCGGAGGAGACCCAGTACTTC
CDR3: CASSLSEETQYF

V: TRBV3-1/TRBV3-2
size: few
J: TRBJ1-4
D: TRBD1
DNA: TGTGCCAGCAGCCCAATAACCACAGGGGGAGGGGAAAAACTGTTTTTT
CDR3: CASSPITTGGGEKLFF

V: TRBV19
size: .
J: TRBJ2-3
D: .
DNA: TGTGCCAGTAGTATAACAGGCCGGAGGGCAGATACGCAGTATTTT
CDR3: CASSITGRRADTQYF

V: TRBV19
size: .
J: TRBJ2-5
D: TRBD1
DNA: TGTGCCAGTAGTTCGCGGGCAGGGGGACGGGGAGAGACCCAGTACTTC
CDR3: CASSSRAGGRGETQYF

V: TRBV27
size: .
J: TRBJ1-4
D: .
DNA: TGTGCCAGCCGCCCAAGAGGGCTGTTAACTAATGAAAAACTGTTTTTT
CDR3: CASRPRGLLTNEKLFF

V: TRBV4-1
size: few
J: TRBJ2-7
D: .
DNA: TGCGCCAGCAGCCAAGAAGAACAGCCTTACGAGCAGTACTTC
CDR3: CASSQEEQPYEQYF

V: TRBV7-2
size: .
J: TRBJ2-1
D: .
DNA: TGTGCCAGCAGGGGAAGGACTGGGACCTACAATGAGCAGTTCTTC
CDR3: CASRGRTGTYNEQFF

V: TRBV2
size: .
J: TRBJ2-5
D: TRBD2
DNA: TGTGCCAGCAGGGCTTCGGGGGGAGAGACCCAGTACTTC
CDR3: CASRASGGETQYF

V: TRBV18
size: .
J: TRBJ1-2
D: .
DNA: TGTGCCAGCTCACCTCTTTCGGGTCCGCCCTCCCGCTACACCTTC
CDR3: CASSPLSGPPSRYTF

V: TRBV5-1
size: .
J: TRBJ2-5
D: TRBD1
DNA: TGCGCCAGCAGCCTACAGGGACAGGGGGCAGGAGAGACCCAGTACTTC
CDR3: CASSLQGQGAGETQYF

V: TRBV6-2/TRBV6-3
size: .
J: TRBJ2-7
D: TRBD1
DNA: TGTGCCAGCAGCCTTTGGCGGGACAGGGGGACCTACGAGCAGTACTTC
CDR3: CASSLWRDRGTYEQYF

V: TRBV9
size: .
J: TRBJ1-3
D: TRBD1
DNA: TGTGCCAGCAGCGCGACAGGGTCTGGAAACACCATATATTTT
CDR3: CASSATGSGNTIYF

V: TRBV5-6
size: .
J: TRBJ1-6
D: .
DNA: TGTGCCAGCAGCGGCCCGGGTCCTTTTAATTCACCCCTCCACTTT
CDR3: CASSGPGPFNSPLHF

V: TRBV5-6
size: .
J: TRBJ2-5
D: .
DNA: TGTGCCAGCAGCTTAGAAATGCGAGAGACCCAGTACTTC
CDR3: CASSLEMRETQYF

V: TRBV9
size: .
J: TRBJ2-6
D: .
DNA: TGTGCCAGCAGCGTATCAATCATATCGGTTGGGGCCAACGTCCTGACTTTC
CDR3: CASSVSIISVGANVLTF

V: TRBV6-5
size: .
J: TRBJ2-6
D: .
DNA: TGTGCCTGCTCAGGGGCTGGCGGGGCCAACGTCCTGACTTTC
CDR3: CACSGAGGANVLTF

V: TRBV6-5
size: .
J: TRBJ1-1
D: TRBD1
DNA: TGTGCCAGCAGTCCGGGACAGCCGAACACTGAAGCTTTCTTT
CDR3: CASSPGQPNTEAFF

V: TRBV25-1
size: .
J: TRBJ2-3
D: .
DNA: TGTGCCAGCAGTGCCTACGCAGGGTGGGATACGCAGTATTTT
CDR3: CASSAYAGWDTQYF

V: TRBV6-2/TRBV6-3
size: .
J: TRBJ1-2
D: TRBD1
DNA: TGTGCCAGCAGTTACGTGGGACAGGGACACTATGGCTACACCTTC
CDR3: CASSYVGQGHYGYTF

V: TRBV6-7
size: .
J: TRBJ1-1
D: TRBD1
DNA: TGTGCCAGCAAAGGGGTACAGGGGATGATAGGGGACACTGAAGCTTTCTTT
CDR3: CASKGVQGMIGDTEAFF